The 24 T cell receptor beta chains below were found in one sample sequenced in a study of T-cell reconstitution after alpha-beta-depleted transplantation in children. Preparation of the TCRbeta library involved a method that used unique molecular identifiers. A single record per CDR3 protein comes from TCRdb applying MiXCR to the PCR reads. The data contain approximately 520,000 distinct CDR3 sequences, about an eighth of them singletons. Source: PBMCs, mostly from graft donor cells, taken 180 days after TCRalphabeta/CD19-depleted stem cell transplant. All receptors come from a female patient aged 2 to 10 who had a stem cell transplant for aplastic anemia, so the T cells may come from the graft donor.

This clonotype showed up just a few times. This chain uses TRBV27 with TRBJ2-3, with TRBD2 matching over 7 bases. The CDR3 totals 16 residues. The germline gives CDR1 MNHEY, CDR2 SMNVEV (reference sequence). The junction had 12 bases not matched to a gene; V was cut back by 6 bases and J by 3 bases. The CDR3 sequence is CASSPILGRGTDTQYF. CDR3 nucleotides: TGTGCCAGCAGCCCTATATTGGGGAGGGGTACAGATACGCAGTATTTT.

This chain connects TRBV12-5 to TRBJ2-3; 14 bases line up with TRBD2. Per the germline V gene, CDR1 is LGHNT and CDR2 is FRNRAP. The CDR3 sequence is 17 residues long. J was trimmed by 5 bases and V by 4 bases; bases with no gene match: 8. This chain's CDR3 is CASGSRLAGGPEDTQYF. The CDR3 DNA is TGTGCTAGTGGTTCAAGACTAGCGGGAGGGCCTGAAGATACGCAGTATTTT.

At least ten counts were recorded for this clonotype. The V and J genes are TRBV29-1 and TRBJ2-7; D is uncertain. The length of the CDR3 is 12 residues. Germline CDR1 is SQVTM and CDR2 is ANQGSEA. Deletions cut 5 bases from V and 4 bases from J, with 12 bases between. The CDR3 DNA reads TGCAGCGTTTCCCCTAACAGATACGAGCAGTACTTC. It specifies CSVSPNRYEQYF.

The CDR3 spells CATGTYEQYF. For the CDR3, the DNA is TGTGCCACGGGAACCTACGAGCAGTACTTC. V and J are TRBV19 and TRBJ2-7; tentatively, D is TRBD2 (5 bases). This CDR3 is built from 10 residues. V was trimmed by 10 bases and J by 2 bases, leaving 6 bases between them. Germline CDR1 LNHDA, CDR2 SQIVND (reference sequence).

The chain recombines TRBV2 with TRBJ2-7; D gene unclear. Germline V lookup: CDR1 SNHLY, CDR2 FYNNEI. The CDR3 contains 16 residues. Trimming stripped 4 bases from V and 5 bases from J, with 21 bases between. Here the CDR3 reads CASSGLMAESPHEQYV. The CDR3 DNA sequence: TGTGCCAGCAGTGGTTTGATGGCGGAGAGTCCCCACGAGCAGTACGTC.

This clonotype was detected a few times. The chain combines TRBV29-1 with TRBJ2-5; D is unclear. Germline V gives CDR1 SQVTM, CDR2 ANQGSEA. V lost 7 bases and J 2 bases, leaving 20 bases between the germline ends. The length of the CDR3 is 15 residues. CDR3 protein: CSAEGSFEVQETQYF. In DNA form, the CDR3 reads TGCAGCGCCGAAGGCAGCTTTGAGGTTCAAGAGACCCAGTACTTC.

This clonotype was recorded a few times. The V call is TRBV5-1, the J call TRBJ2-4; perhaps D is TRBD1 or TRBD2 (5 bases each). This CDR3 spans 15 amino acids. Germline CDR1 reads SGHRS; CDR2 reads YFSETQ. The ends were cut back, 3 bases at V and 0 bases at J, with 10 bases in the middle. The CDR3 sequence is CASSSPGRAKNIQYF. The CDR3 DNA sequence: TGCGCCAGCAGCTCGCCGGGACGAGCCAAAAACATTCAGTACTTC.

The rearrangement uses TRBV3-1 and TRBJ2-3; maybe TRBD1 (5 bases). V lost 1 base and J lost 0, with 11 bases in between. The CDR3 spans 16 residues. Germline-derived CDR1 and CDR2 are LGHDT and YNNKEL (reference sequence). The CDR3 DNA reads TGTGCCAGCAGCCAAGCAGGACAAATTAGCACAGATACGCAGTATTTT. This codes for CASSQAGQISTDTQYF.

This clonotype was observed a handful of times. The chain carries TRBV6-2 or TRBV6-3 and TRBJ2-7; TRBD1 matches at 9 bases. J was trimmed by 2 bases and V by 5 bases; bases with no gene match: 4. Germline V lookup: CDR1 MNHEY, CDR2 SVGEGT. The CDR3 covers 14 residues. The CDR3, as DNA: TGTGCCAGCAGTCAAGGGACAGGGACCTACGAGCAGTACTTC. Encoded protein: CASSQGTGTYEQYF.

Notes on this clonotype: A much larger clone differs by one base, so this may be a read error. The chain joins TRBV27 to TRBJ1-2; D remains ambiguous. The CDR3 is 13 residues long. Trimming pared 9 bases from V and 5 bases from J, leaving 16 bases between. CDR1 MNHEY and CDR2 SMNVEV come from the germline V gene (reference sequence). CDR3 amino acids: CASGREMNYGYTF. In nucleotides, the CDR3 is TGTGCCAGTGGAAGGGAAATGAATTATGGCTACACCTTC.

This clonotype was seen many times. The J gene is TRBJ2-1, the V gene TRBV7-2; 10 nucleotides agree with TRBD2. Trimming cost V 5 bases and J 7 bases; bases outside gene matches: 17. Germline values: CDR1 SGHTA, CDR2 FQGNSA. The CDR3 runs to 18 residues. CDR3 bases: TGTGCCAGCAGCCCAATGAGCCCGGGACTAGCGCTGGGGAATGAGCAGTTCTTC. It specifies CASSPMSPGLALGNEQFF. The full variable domain, in which reference TRBV7-2 and TRBJ2-1 provide the parts outside the CDR3, is GAGVSQSPSNKVTEKGKDVELRCDPISGHTALYWYRQSLGQGLEFLIYFQGNSAPDKSGLPSDRFSAERTGGSVSTLTIQRTQQEDSAVYLCASSPMSPGLALGNEQFFGPGTRLTVL.

The rearrangement uses TRBV19 and TRBJ2-1, with 7 bases fitting TRBD2. The CDR3 consists of 15 residues. Germline CDR1 LNHDA, CDR2 SQIVND (reference sequence). Unmatched junction bases numbered 10, after V lost 4 bases and J lost 7 bases. For the CDR3, the DNA is TGTGCCAGTAGTAAGGTGTCTAGCGGAAAAAATGAGCAGTTCTTC. This codes for CASSKVSSGKNEQFF.

This clonotype was detected only a few times. The chain joins TRBV4-3 to TRBJ2-1; 8 nucleotides match TRBD2. The ends lost 3 bases at V and 10 bases at J; junction bases unmatched: 17. Germline CDR1 is LGHNA and CDR2 is YSLEER. The CDR3 sequence is 17 residues long. CDR3: CASSQEGISGNHLEQFF. In DNA, the CDR3 is TGCGCCAGCAGCCAGGAGGGAATTAGCGGGAACCATCTCGAGCAGTTCTTC.

This clonotype was seen just once. V usage is TRBV11-2 and J usage is TRBJ1-5; D is unclear. The germline V and J ends were trimmed by 5 bases and 8 bases, with 13 bases remaining between them. Germline CDR1 is SGHAT and CDR2 is FQNNGV. This CDR3 is built from 13 residues. CDR3 amino acids: CASSARIQEPQHF. DNA of the CDR3: TGTGCCAGCAGCGCCCGCATTCAAGAGCCCCAGCATTTT.

This clonotype was seen a few times. The J gene is TRBJ2-5, the V gene TRBV20-1; possibly TRBD2 for D (5 bases). The CDR3 covers 14 residues. V gave up 1 base and J gave up 4 bases, with 13 bases separating them. Germline V gives CDR1 DFQATT, CDR2 SNEGSKA (reference sequence). The CDR3 nucleotides are TGCAGTGCTAGAGGGGCTGGGAGAACAGAGACCCAGTACTTC. Translation: CSARGAGRTETQYF.

The sample holds many counts of this clonotype. The chain recombines TRBV20-1 with TRBJ1-1; D is uncertain. The CDR3 totals 11 residues. V lost 6 bases and J lost 4, with 9 bases in between. Germline V gene sequence: CDR1 DFQATT, CDR2 SNEGSKA (reference sequence). CDR3 in DNA: TGCAGTGCGCCGTTTGTCACTGAAGCTTTCTTT. It codes for CSAPFVTEAFF.

A few counts support this clonotype. The V call is TRBV29-1, the J call TRBJ2-3; 7 bases are shared with TRBD1. Germline CDR1 is SQVTM and CDR2 is ANQGSEA. Trimming cost V 6 bases and J 5 bases; bases outside gene matches: 8. This CDR3 is 13 amino acids long. This CDR3 reads CSVAGTALDTQYF. The CDR3 DNA reads as TGCAGCGTCGCCGGGACAGCTTTAGATACGCAGTATTTT.

This clonotype was counted many times. The chain links TRBV9 to TRBJ2-2; 14 nucleotides agree with TRBD2. Looked up from germline, CDR1 is SGDLS and CDR2 is YYNGEE. The CDR3 length is 16 residues. With 0 bases clipped from V and 10 bases from J, the junction kept 5 bases outside the gene matches. The CDR3 DNA is TGTGCCAGCAGCGTAGGGGGACTAGCGGGAGTCGAGGAGCTGTTTTTT. It is translated as CASSVGGLAGVEELFF.

This clonotype showed up just a few times. The CDR3 loop is CASSLVYSGRALAKNIQYF. CDR3 DNA sequence: TGTGCCAGCAGCTTAGTGTACAGCGGGAGGGCCTTGGCCAAAAACATTCAGTACTTC. This rearrangement joins TRBV7-8 to TRBJ2-4; 10 positions match TRBD2. From germline, CDR1 is SGHVS and CDR2 FQNEAQ. V gave up 1 base and J gave up 1 base; unmatched junction bases: 10. This CDR3 is 19 amino acids long.

Only a few counts were recorded for this clonotype. V gene TRBV6-2 or TRBV6-3 combines with J gene TRBJ2-7; D might be TRBD2 (5 bases). Germline assignment: CDR1 MNHEY and CDR2 SVGEGT. The CDR3 totals 14 residues. V was pared by 2 bases and J by 1 base, with 9 bases between. In DNA form, the CDR3 reads TGTGCCAGCAGTTACGGAGGCGTTTCCTACGAGCAGTACTTC. The encoded protein is CASSYGGVSYEQYF.

The V call is TRBV19, the J call TRBJ2-1, with TRBD2 matching over 10 bases. This CDR3 has 17 amino acids. The trim removed 6 bases at V and 4 bases at J, leaving 12 bases unmatched. CDR1 and CDR2 from the germline V gene are LNHDA and SQIVND (reference sequence). CDR3 protein: CASSDGVGLAVYNEQFF. Here the CDR3 DNA reads TGTGCCAGTAGCGACGGCGTCGGACTAGCGGTTTACAATGAGCAGTTCTTC.

The J gene is TRBJ2-1, the V gene TRBV9; perhaps TRBD1 as D (6 bases). The V and J ends lost 2 bases and 8 bases respectively, with 14 bases between them. Germline CDR1 is SGDLS and CDR2 is YYNGEE. This CDR3 contains 14 residues. The CDR3 loop is CASSVMGAADEQFF. The CDR3 region has the DNA TGTGCCAGCAGCGTCATGGGGGCAGCGGATGAGCAGTTCTTC.

This rearrangement joins TRBV20-1 to TRBJ1-6; possibly TRBD1 for D (6 bases). Trimming took 7 bases from V and 9 from J, leaving 13 bases between them. Per the germline V gene, CDR1 is DFQATT and CDR2 is SNEGSKA (reference sequence). The CDR3 runs 12 residues. The CDR3 loop is CSGQRQVSPLHF. The CDR3 bases are TGCAGTGGCCAGCGACAGGTTTCACCCCTCCACTTT.

In this sample, this clonotype turned up a few times. The rearrangement links TRBV6-1 to TRBJ1-2; D possibly corresponds to TRBD1 (6 bases). The germline V gene encodes CDR1 MNHNS and CDR2 SASEGT. The CDR3 covers 14 residues. V was pared by 1 base and J by 4 bases, with 10 bases between. The CDR3 DNA reads as TGTGCCAGCAGTGAAGTGGGGACACCCTATGGCTACACCTTC. Its protein is CASSEVGTPYGYTF.